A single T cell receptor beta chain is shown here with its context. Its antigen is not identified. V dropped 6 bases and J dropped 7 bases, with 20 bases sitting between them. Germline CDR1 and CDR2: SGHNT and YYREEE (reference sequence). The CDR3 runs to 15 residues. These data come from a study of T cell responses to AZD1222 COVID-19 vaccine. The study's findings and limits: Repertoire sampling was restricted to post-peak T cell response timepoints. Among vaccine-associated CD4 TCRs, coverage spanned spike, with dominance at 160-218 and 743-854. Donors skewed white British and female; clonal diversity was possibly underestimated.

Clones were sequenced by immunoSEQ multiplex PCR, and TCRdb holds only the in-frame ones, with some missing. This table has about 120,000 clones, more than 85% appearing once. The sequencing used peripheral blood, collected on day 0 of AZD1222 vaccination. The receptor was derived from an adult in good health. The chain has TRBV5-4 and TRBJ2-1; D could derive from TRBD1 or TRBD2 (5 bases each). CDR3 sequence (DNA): TGTGCCAGCAACTTACCGCCGGGACCCGCTAATGAGCAGTTCTTC. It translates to CASNLPPGPANEQFF.